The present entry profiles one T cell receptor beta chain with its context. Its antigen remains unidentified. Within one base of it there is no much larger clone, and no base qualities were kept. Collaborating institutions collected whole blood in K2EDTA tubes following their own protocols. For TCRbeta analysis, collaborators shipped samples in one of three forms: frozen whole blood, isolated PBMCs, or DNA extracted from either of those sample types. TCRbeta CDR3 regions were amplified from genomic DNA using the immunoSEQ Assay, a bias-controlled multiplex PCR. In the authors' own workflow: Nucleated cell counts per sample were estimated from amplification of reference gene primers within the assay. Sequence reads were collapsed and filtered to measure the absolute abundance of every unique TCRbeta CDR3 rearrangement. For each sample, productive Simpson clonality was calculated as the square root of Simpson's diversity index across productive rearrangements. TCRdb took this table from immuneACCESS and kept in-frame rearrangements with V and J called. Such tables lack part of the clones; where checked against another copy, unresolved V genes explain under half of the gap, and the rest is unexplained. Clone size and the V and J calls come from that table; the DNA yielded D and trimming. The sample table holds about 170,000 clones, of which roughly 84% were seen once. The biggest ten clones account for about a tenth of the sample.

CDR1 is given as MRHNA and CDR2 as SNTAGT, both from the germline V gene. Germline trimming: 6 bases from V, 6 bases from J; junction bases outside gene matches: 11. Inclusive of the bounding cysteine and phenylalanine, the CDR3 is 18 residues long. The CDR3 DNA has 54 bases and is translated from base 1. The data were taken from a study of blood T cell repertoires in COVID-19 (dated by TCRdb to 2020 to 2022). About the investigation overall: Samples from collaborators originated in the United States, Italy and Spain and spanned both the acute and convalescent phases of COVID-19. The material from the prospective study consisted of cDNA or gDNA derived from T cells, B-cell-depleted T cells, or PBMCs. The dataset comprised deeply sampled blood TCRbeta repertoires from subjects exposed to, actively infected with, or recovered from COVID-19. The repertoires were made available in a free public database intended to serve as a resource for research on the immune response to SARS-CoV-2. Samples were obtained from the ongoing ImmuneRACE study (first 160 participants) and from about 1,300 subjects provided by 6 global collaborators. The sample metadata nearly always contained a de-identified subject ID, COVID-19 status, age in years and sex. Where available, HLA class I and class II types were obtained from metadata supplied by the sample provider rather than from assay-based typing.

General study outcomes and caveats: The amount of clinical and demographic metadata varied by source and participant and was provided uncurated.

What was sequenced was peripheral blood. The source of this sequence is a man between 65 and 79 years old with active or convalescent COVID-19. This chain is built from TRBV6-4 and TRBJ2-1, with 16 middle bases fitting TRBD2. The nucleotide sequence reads TGTGCCAGCAGCCGATTCGGGACTAGCGGGAGGGCCGGCAATGAGCAGTTCTTC. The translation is CASSRFGTSGRAGNEQFF.